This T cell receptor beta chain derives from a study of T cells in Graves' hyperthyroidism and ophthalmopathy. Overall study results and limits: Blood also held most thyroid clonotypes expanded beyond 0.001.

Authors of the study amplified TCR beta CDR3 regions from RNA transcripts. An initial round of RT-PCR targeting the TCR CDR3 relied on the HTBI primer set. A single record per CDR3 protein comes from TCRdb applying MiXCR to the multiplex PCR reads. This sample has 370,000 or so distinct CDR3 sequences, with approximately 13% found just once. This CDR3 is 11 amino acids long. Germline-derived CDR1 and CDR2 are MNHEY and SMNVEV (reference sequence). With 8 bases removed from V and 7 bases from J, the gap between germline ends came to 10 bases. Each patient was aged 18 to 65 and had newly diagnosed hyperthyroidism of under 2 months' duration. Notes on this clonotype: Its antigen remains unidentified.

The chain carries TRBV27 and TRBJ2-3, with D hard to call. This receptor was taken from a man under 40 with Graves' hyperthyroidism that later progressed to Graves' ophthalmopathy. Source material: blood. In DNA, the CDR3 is TGTGCCAGCCGCCTTTTTTATACGCAGTATTTT. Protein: CASRLFYTQYF.